This T cell receptor (beta chain) was retrieved from a study of CD8 T cells in ankylosing spondylitis. This clonotype was detected ten times or more. Its antigen remains unknown. The length of the CDR3 is 15 residues. V gave up 5 bases and J gave up 2 bases, with 14 bases separating them. TCRdb reanalysed the 5' RACE reads using MiXCR and keeps one entry per CDR3 protein. The sample holds some 180,000 distinct CDR3 sequences, 18% seen once. Points from the study as a whole: Clones linked with disease were CD8+ and fairly uncommon in the peripheral blood. Existing reports had already noted some motif variants in reactive arthritis synovial fluid and blood.

The material sequenced was blood, either unsorted or a sorted T cell fraction (not recorded which). The chain couples TRBV12-3 or TRBV12-4 to TRBJ2-3; possible D gene TRBD1, 6 bases. This sequence originates from a male donor aged 5-30 years with ankylosing spondylitis or in good health (not recorded which). This CDR3 reads CASSRQTGPTDTQYF. DNA for the CDR3: TGTGCCAGCAGTCGCCAGACAGGACCCACAGATACGCAGTATTTT.